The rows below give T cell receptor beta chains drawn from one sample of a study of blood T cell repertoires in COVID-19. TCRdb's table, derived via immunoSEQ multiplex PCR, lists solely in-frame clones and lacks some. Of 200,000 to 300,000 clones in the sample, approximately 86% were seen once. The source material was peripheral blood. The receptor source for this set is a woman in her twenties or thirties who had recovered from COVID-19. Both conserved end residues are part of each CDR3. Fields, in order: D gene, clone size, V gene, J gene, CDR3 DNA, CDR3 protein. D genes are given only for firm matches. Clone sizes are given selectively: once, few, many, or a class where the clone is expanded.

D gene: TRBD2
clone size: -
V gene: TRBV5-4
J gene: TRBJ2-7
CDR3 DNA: TGTGCCAGCAGCACGGGACTAGCGGGGCTTTACGAGCAGTACTTC
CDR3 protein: CASSTGLAGLYEQYF

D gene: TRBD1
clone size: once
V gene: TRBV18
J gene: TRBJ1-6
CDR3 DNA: TGTGCCAGCTCGATGACAGGGGGAGATTCACCCCTCCACTTT
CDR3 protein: CASSMTGGDSPLHF

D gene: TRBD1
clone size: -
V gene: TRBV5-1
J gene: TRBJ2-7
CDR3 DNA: TGCGCCAGCAGCTTGGAAGGGACAGGGTCCGAGCAGTACTTC
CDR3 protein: CASSLEGTGSEQYF

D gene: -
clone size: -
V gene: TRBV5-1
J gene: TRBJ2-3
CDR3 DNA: TGCGCCAGCAGCCCCGGACAGTCTGGGATGACAGATACGCAGTATTTT
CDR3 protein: CASSPGQSGMTDTQYF

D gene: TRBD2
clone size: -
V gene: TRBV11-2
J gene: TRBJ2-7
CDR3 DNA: TGTGCCAGCAGCACAGGGACTAGCGGGGTGTACGAGCAGTACTTC
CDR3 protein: CASSTGTSGVYEQYF

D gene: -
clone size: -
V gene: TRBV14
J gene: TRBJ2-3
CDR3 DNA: TGTGCCAGCAGCCACTCTGGGAGTTACACAGATACGCAGTATTTT
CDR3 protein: CASSHSGSYTDTQYF

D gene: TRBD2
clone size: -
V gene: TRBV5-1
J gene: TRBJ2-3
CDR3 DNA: TGCGCCAGCAGCTTGGATGGCGGGGGGTGGACAGATACGCAGTATTTT
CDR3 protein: CASSLDGGGWTDTQYF

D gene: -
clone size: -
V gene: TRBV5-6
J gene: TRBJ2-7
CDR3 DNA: TGTGCCAGCAGTTTGGCATACGAGCAGTACTTC
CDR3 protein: CASSLAYEQYF

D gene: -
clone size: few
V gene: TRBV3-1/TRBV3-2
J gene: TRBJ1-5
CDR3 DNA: TGTGCCAGCAGCGGGGGGGGCAATCAGCCCCAGCATTTT
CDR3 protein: CASSGGGNQPQHF

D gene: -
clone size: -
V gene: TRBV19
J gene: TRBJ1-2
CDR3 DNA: TGTGCCAGTAGTGCCCTGACAGGATTCGAGGGCTACACCTTC
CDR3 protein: CASSALTGFEGYTF

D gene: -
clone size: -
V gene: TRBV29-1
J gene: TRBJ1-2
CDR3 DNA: TGCAGCTCAAGGGACACCTATGGCTACACCTTC
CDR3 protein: CSSRDTYGYTF

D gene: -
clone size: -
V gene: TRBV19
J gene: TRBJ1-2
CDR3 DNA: TGTGCCAGTAGTCCATACATGGAGGGTTATGGCTACACCTTC
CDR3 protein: CASSPYMEGYGYTF

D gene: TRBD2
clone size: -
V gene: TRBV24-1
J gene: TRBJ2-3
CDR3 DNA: TGTGCCACCAGTTCTAGCGGGCTCACAGATACGCAGTATTTT
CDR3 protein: CATSSSGLTDTQYF

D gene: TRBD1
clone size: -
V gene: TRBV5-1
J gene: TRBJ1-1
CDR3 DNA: TGCGCCAGCAGCGGGAGGACAGGGGTCAACACTGAAGCTTTCTTT
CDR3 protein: CASSGRTGVNTEAFF

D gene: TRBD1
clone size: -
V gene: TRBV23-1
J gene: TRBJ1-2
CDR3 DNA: TGCGCCAGCAGTATTCGCCCGGGACAGGGGTTCGAGGGCTACACCTTC
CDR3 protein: CASSIRPGQGFEGYTF

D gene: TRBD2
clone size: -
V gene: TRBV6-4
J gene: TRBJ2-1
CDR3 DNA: TGTGCCAGCAGTGAGTTAGCGGGGAGGCGTGATGAGCAGTTCTTC
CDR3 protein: CASSELAGRRDEQFF

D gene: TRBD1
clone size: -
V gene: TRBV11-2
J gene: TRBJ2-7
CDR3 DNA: TGTGCCAGCAGCTTAGTGACAGGGGACGAGCAGTACTTC
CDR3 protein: CASSLVTGDEQYF

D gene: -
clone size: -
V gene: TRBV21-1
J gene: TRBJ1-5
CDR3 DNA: TGTGCCAGCAGCAAAGGGACAGGGGAAAGGAATCAGCCCCAGCATTTT
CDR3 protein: CASSKGTGERNQPQHF

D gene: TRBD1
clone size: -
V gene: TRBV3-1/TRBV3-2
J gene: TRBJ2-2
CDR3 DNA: TGTGCCAGCAGCCAAGAGACAGGGGGCCACACCGGGGAGCTGTTTTTT
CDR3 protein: CASSQETGGHTGELFF

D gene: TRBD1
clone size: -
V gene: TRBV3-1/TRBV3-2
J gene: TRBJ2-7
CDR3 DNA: TGTGCCAGCAGCGACAGGGCGGGTTACGAGCAGTACTTC
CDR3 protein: CASSDRAGYEQYF

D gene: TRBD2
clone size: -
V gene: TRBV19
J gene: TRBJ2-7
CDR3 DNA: TGTGCCAGTAGCGTCGGGGGGACCTACGAGCAGTACTTC
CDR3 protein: CASSVGGTYEQYF

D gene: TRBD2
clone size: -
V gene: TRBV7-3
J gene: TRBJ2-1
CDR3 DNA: TGTGCCAGCAGCTGGGGAGGGTACAATGAGCAGTTCTTC
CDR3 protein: CASSWGGYNEQFF

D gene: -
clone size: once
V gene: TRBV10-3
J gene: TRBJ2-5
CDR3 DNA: TGTGCCATCAGTGGGACCGGGACTCAGGAGACCCAGTACTTC
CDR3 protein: CAISGTGTQETQYF

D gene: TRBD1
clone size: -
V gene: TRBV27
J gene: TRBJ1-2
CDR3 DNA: TGTGCCAGCAGCTTCCGGACAGGGGACTCGGAAGGCTACACCTTC
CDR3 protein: CASSFRTGDSEGYTF

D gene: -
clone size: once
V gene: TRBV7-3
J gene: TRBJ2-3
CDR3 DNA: TGTGCCTCATCCCTAGGCCGAGATACGCAGTATTTT
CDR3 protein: CASSLGRDTQYF

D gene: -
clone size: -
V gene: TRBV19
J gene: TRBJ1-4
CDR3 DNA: TGTGCCAGTAGTATGTCGGGGGGTTATGAAAAACTGTTTTTT
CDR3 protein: CASSMSGGYEKLFF

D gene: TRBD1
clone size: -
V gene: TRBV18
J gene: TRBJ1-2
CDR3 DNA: TGTGCCAGCTCACCTAACTTTAGCAGGGGGTTGAGCTATGGCTACACCTTC
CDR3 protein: CASSPNFSRGLSYGYTF

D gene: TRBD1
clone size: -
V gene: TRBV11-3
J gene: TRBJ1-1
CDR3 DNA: TGTGCCAGCAGCTTTAGGCAGGGGGGAGCTTTCTTT
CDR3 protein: CASSFRQGGAFF

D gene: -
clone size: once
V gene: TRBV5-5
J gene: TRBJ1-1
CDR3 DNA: TGTGCCAGCCAACGGACAGAAGAAGAGACTTTCTTT
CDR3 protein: CASQRTEEETFF

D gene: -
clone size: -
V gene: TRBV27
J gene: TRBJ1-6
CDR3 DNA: TGTGCCAGCAGTTTTGAAGTTACGGGGAACTCACCCCTCCACTTT
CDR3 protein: CASSFEVTGNSPLHF

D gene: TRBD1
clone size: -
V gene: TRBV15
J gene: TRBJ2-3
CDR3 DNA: TGTGCCACCAGCAGACCGATGGGACAGGGATACACAGATACGCAGTATTTT
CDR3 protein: CATSRPMGQGYTDTQYF

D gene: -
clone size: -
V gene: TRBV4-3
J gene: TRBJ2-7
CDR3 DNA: TGCGCCAGCAGCCAAGGTGCAGGGGCCTACGAGCAGTACTTC
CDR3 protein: CASSQGAGAYEQYF

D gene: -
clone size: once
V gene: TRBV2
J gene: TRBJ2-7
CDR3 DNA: TGTGCCAGCCACGGGGACTCCTACGAGCAGTACTTC
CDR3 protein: CASHGDSYEQYF

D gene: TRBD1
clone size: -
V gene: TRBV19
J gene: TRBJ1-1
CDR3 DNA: TGTGCCAGTAGTAACCACCCGGGACAGAGTAACACTGAAGCTTTCTTT
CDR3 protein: CASSNHPGQSNTEAFF

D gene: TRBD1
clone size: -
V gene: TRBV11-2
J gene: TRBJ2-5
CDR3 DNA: TGTGCCAGCAGCCCCGGACAGGGCATGGGAGAGACCCAGTACTTC
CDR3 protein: CASSPGQGMGETQYF

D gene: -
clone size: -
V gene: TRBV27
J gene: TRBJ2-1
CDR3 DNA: TGTGCCAGCGCGTTTGAGGCCTACAATGAGCAGTTCTTC
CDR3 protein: CASAFEAYNEQFF

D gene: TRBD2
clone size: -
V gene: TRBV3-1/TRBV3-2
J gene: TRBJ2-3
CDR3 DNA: TGTGCCAGCAGCCAAGGTTGGGGCAGGGAGGGAGATACGCAGTATTTT
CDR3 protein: CASSQGWGREGDTQYF

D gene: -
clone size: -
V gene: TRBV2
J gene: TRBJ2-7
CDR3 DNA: TGTGCCAGCAGTGATGAGGGGGTGTCCTACGAGCAGTACTTC
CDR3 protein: CASSDEGVSYEQYF

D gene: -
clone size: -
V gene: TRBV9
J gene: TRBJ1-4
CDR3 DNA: TGTGCCAGCAGCGGGAAGAGGACTGCAACTAATGAAAAACTGTTTTTT
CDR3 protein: CASSGKRTATNEKLFF

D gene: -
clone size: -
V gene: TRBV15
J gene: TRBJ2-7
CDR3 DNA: TGTGCCATCGGGGGAGGACAGGCAAACTCCTACGAGCAGTACTTC
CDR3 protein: CAIGGGQANSYEQYF

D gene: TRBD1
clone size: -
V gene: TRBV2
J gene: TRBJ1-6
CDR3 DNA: TGTGCCAGCAGTGCTAGGACAGGGTTAGATTCACCCCTCCACTTT
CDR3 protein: CASSARTGLDSPLHF

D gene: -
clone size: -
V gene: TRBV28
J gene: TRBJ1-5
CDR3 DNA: TGTGCCAGCAGTTTACCAAAGACAGGATCATATAGCAATCAGCCCCAGCATTTT
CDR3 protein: CASSLPKTGSYSNQPQHF

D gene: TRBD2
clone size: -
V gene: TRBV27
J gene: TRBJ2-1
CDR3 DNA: TGTGCCAGCAGTTTGTTCCGGGGGGGCTCCAATGAGCAGTTCTTC
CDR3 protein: CASSLFRGGSNEQFF

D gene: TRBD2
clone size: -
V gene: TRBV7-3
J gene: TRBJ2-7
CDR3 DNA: TGTGCCAGCAGCTTCGGGCGGGGGGACTCCTACGAGCAGTACTTC
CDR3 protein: CASSFGRGDSYEQYF

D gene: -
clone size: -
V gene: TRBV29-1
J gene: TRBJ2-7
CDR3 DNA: TGCAGCGTACGATCACAGGGAATTCATGAGCAGTACTTC
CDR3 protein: CSVRSQGIHEQYF

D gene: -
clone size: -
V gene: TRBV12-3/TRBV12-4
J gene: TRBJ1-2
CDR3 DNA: TGTGCCAGCAGGTGGGGAGGGGGAGGCGGCTACACCTTC
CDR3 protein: CASRWGGGGGYTF

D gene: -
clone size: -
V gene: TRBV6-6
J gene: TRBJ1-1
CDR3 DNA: TGTGCCAGCCCACCTAATGGCGCAGGGGAGTTCCCTGAAGCTTTCTTT
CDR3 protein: CASPPNGAGEFPEAFF

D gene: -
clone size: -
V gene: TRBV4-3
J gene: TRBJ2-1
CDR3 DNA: TGCGCCAGCAGCCAGTATCCAGTTGGAGGGGCTGGGAATGAGCAGTTCTTC
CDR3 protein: CASSQYPVGGAGNEQFF

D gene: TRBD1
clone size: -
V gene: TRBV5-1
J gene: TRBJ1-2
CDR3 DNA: TGCGCCAGCAGCTCGAGACAGGGGGCAGATGGCTACACCTTC
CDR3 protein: CASSSRQGADGYTF

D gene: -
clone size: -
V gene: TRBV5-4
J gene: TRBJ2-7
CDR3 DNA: TGTGCCAGCAGTAATAGGCTACCCGCTGGGGGGGAGCAGTACTTC
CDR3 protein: CASSNRLPAGGEQYF

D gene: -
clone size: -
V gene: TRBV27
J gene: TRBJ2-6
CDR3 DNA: TGTGCCAGCAGTTTATGGTCTACTGGGGCCAACGTCCTGACTTTC
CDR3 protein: CASSLWSTGANVLTF

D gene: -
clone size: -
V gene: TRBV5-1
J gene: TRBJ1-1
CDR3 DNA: TGCGCCAGCAGCTTCTTGGGAGGGCAGATTAACACTGAAGCTTTCTTT
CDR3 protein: CASSFLGGQINTEAFF

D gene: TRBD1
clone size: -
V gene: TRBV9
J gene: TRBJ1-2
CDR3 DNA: TGTGCCAGCAGCGTAGAACCAGGGGGCGCCTATGGCTACACCTTC
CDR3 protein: CASSVEPGGAYGYTF